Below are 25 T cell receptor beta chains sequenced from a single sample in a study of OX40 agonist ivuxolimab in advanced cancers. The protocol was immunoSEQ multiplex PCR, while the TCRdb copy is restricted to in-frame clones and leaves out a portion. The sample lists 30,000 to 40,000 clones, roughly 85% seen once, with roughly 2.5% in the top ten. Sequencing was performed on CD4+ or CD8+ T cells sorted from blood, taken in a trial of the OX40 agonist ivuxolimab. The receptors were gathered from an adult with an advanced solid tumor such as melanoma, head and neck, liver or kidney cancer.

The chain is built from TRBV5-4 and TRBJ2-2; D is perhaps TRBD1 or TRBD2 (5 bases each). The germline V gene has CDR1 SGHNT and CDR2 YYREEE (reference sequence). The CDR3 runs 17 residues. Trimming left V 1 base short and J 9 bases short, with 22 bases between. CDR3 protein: CASSLTGTYNGPRELFF. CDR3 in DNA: TGTGCCAGCAGCTTGACCGGGACCTACAATGGCCCCCGGGAGCTGTTTTTT.

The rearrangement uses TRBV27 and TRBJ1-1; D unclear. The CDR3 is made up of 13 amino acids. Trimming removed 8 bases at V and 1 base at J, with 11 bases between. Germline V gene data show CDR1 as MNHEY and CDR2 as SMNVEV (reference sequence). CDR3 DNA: TGTGCCAGCTTGCCCTGGGGGAACACTGAAGCTTTCTTT. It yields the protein CASLPWGNTEAFF.

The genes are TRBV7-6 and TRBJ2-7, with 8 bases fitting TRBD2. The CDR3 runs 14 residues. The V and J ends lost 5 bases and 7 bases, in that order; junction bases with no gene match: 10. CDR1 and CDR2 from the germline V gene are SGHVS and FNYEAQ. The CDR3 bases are TGTGCCAGCAGCCGGACTAGCCTTGCGGAAGAGCAGTACTTC. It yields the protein CASSRTSLAEEQYF.

CDR3 in DNA: TGTGCCAGCAGCTTTACAGGGACCTATGGCTACACCTTC. The encoded protein is CASSFTGTYGYTF. V usage is TRBV5-4 and J usage is TRBJ1-2, with D possibly being TRBD1 (6 bases). V lost 2 bases, J lost 4 bases, and 9 bases lay in between. Per germline, CDR1 SGHNT and CDR2 YYREEE (reference sequence). The CDR3 totals 13 residues.

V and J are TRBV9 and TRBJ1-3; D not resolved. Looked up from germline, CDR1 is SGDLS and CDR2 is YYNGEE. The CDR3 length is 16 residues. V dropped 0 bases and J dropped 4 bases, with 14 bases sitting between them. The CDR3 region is CASSVAVNHRGNTIYF. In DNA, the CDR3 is TGTGCCAGCAGCGTAGCCGTCAATCATAGGGGAAACACCATATATTTT.

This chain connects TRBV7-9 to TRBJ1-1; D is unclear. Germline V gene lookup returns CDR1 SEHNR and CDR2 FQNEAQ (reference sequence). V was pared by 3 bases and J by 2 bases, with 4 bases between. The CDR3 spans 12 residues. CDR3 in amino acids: CASSFTNTEAFF. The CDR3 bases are TGTGCCAGCAGCTTTACTAACACTGAAGCTTTCTTT. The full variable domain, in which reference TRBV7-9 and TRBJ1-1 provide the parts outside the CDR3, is DTGVSQNPRHKITKRGQNVTFRCDPISEHNRLYWYRQTLGQGPEFLTYFQNEAQLEKSRLLSDRFSAERPKGSFSTLEIQRTEQGDSAMYLCASSFTNTEAFFGQGTRLTVV.

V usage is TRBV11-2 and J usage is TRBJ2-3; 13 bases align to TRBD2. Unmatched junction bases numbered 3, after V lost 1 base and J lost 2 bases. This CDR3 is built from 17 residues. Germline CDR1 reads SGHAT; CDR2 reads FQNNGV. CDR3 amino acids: CASSLVLAGGNTDTQYF. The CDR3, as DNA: TGTGCCAGCAGCTTAGTACTAGCGGGAGGGAACACAGATACGCAGTATTTT.

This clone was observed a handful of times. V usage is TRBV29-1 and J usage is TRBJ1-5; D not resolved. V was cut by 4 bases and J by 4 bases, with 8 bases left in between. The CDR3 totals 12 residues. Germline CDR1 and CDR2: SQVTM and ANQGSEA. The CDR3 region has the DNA TGCAGCGTTGGCAGTCAAAATCAGCCCCAGCATTTT. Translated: CSVGSQNQPQHF. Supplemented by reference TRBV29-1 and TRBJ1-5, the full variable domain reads SAVISQKPSRDICQRGTSLTIQCQVDSQVTMMFWYRQQPGQSLTLIATANQGSEATYESGFVIDKFPISRPNLTFSTLTVSNMSPEDSSIYLCSVGSQNQPQHFGDGTRLSIL.

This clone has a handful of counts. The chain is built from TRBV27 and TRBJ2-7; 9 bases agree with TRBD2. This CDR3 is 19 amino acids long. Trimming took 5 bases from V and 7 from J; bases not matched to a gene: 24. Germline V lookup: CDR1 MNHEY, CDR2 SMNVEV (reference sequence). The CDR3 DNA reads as TGTGCCAGCAGTCCCACAACAAAGGGGGGAGCGGGGGGTTTAGGAGAGCAGTACTTC. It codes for CASSPTTKGGAGGLGEQYF.

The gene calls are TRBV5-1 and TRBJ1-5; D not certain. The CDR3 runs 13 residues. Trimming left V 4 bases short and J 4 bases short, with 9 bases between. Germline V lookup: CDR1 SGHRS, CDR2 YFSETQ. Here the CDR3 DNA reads TGCGCCAGCAGCCCGGAAGGTAATCAGCCCCAGCATTTT. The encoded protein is CASSPEGNQPQHF.

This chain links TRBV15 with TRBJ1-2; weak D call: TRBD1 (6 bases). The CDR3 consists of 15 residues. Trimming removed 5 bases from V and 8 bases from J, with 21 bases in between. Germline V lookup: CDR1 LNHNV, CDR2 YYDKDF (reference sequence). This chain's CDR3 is CATSALPIQDRGYTF. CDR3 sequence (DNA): TGTGCCACCAGCGCCTTACCCATCCAGGACAGAGGCTACACCTTC.

CDR3 in amino acids: CASSFKRTDSYNEQFF. The DNA of the CDR3 is TGTGCCAGCAGCTTCAAGCGAACAGATTCCTACAATGAGCAGTTCTTC. This rearrangement joins TRBV7-9 to TRBJ2-1; D gene uncertain. Germline lookup yields CDR1 SEHNR and CDR2 FQNEAQ (reference sequence). CDR3 length: 16 residues. Deletions cut 3 bases from V and 1 base from J, with 13 bases between.

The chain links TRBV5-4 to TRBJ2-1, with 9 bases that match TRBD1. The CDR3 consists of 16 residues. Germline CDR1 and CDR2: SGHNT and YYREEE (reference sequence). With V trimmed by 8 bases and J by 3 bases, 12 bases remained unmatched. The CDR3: CARKPSRDRVYNEQFF. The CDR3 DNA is TGTGCCAGAAAACCGTCCCGGGACAGGGTCTACAATGAGCAGTTCTTC.

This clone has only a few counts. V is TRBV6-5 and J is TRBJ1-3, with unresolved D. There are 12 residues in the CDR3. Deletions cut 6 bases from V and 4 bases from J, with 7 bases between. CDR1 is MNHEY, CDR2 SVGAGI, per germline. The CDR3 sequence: CASRREGNTIYF. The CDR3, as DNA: TGTGCCAGCAGAAGAGAGGGAAACACCATATATTTT.

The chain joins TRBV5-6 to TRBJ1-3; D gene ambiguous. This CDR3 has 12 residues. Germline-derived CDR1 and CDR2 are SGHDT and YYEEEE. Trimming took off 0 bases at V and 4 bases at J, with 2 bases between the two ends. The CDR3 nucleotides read TGTGCCAGCAGCTTGGGGGGAAACACCATATATTTT. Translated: CASSLGGNTIYF.

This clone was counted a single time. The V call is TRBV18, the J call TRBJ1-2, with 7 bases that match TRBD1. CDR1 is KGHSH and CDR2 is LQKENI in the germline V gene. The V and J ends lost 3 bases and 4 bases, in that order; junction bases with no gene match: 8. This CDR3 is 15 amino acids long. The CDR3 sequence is CASSPPGQTPYGYTF. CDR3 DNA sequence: TGTGCCAGCTCACCTCCGGGACAGACCCCCTATGGCTACACCTTC.

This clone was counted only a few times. CDR3 residues: CASSFGLAGGINEQFF. In DNA form, the CDR3 reads TGTGCCAGCAGTTTCGGACTAGCGGGAGGAATTAATGAGCAGTTCTTC. The chain employs TRBV7-9 and TRBJ2-1; 14 bases align to TRBD2. The length of the CDR3 is 16 residues. With V trimmed by 6 bases and J by 7 bases, 8 bases remained unmatched. Germline V gene sequence: CDR1 SEHNR, CDR2 FQNEAQ (reference sequence). The full variable domain, rest sourced from reference TRBV7-9 and TRBJ2-1, is DTGVSQNPRHKITKRGQNVTFRCDPISEHNRLYWYRQTLGQGPEFLTYFQNEAQLEKSRLLSDRFSAERPKGSFSTLEIQRTEQGDSAMYLCASSFGLAGGINEQFFGPGTRLTVL.

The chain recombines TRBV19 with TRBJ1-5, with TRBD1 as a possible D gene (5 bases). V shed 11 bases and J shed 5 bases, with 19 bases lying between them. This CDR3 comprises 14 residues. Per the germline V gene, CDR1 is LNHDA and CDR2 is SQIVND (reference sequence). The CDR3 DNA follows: TGTGCCGCAAAAGGGGAGGGCAGGGATCAGCCCCAGCATTTT. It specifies CAAKGEGRDQPQHF.

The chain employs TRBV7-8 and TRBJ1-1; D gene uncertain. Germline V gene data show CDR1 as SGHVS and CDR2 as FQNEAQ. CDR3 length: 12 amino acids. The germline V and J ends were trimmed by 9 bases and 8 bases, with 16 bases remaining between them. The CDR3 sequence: CARWPRSQEAFF. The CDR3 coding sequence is TGTGCCAGGTGGCCGCGGTCGCAAGAAGCTTTCTTT.

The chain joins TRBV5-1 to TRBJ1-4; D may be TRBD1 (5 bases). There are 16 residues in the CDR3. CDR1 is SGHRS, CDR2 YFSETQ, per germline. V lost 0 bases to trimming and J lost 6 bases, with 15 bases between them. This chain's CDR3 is CASSLADGGTDEKLFF. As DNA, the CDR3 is TGCGCCAGCAGCTTGGCCGACGGAGGGACTGATGAAAAACTGTTTTTT.

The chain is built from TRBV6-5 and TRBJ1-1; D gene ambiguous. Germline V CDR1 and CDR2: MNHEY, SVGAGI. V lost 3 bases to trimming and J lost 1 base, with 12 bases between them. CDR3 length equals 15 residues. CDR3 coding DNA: TGTGCCAGCAGTTATGGCTACGAATCGAACACTGAAGCTTTCTTT. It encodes CASSYGYESNTEAFF.

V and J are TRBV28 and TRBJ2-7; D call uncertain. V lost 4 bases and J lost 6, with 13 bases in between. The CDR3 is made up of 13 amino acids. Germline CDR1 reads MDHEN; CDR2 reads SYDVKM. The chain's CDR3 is CASSSPSLFEQYF. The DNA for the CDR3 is TGTGCCAGCAGTTCACCATCTTTGTTCGAGCAGTACTTC.

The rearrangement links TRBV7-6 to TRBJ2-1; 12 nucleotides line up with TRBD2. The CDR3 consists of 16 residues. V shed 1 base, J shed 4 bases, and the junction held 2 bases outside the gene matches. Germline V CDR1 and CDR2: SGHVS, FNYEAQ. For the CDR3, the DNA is TGTGCCAGCAGCTTAGGACTAGCGGGGGTGTACAATGAGCAGTTCTTC. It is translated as CASSLGLAGVYNEQFF.

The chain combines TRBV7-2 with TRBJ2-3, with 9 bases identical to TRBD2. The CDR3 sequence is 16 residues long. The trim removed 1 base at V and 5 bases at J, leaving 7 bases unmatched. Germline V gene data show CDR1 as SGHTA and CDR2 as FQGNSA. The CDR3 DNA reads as TGTGCCAGCAGCTTAGATAGCGGGGGATTGAGAGATACGCAGTATTTT. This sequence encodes CASSLDSGGLRDTQYF.

CDR3 protein: CASSPRGLAGELFF. CDR3 DNA: TGTGCCAGCAGCCCCCGCGGACTAGCCGGGGAGCTGTTTTTT. This chain links TRBV7-2 with TRBJ2-2; 7 bases fit TRBD2. Germline CDR1 is SGHTA and CDR2 is FQGNSA. The V and J ends lost 5 bases and 6 bases, in that order; junction bases with no gene match: 6. This CDR3 region has 14 residues.